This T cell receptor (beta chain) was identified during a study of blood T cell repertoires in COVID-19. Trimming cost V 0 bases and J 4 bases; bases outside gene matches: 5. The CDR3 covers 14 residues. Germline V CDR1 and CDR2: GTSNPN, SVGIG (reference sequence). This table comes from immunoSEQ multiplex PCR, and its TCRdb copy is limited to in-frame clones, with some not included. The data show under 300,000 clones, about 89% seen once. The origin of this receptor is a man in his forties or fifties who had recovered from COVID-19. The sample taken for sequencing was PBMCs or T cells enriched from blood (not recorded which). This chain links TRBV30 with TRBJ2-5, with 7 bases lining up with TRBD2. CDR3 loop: CAWSVGGSGETQYF. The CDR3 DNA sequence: TGTGCCTGGAGTGTGGGAGGGTCCGGAGAGACCCAGTACTTC. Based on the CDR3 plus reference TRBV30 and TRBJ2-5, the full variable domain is SQTIHQWPATLVQPVGSPLSLECTVEGTSNPNLYWYRQAAGRGLQLLFYSVGIGQISSEVPQNLSASRPQDRQFILSSKKLLLSDSGFYLCAWSVGGSGETQYFGPGTRLLVL.